The next 9 T cell receptor beta chains were all read from a single sample in a study of spatial heterogeneity in lung cancer. Findings and limits, study-wide: Tracking of tumor mutation counts was seen in expanded intratumoral alpha and beta TCR counts.

The antigens these receptors bind are not known. Time point defined: sample taken at primary tumor resection. One entry per CDR3 protein results from TCRdb running MiXCR on the 5' RACE reads. The profile shows more than 5,500 distinct CDR3 sequences, over 4% of them singletons. Specimen: lung tumor tissue, collected at surgery. These receptors all stem from a male donor with early-stage non-small cell lung cancer.

This clonotype is categorized as medium-sized. This chain connects TRBV6-2 or TRBV6-3 to TRBJ2-3, with 14 bases that match TRBD2. CDR3 length equals 23 residues. The V gene's germline CDR1 is MNHEY and CDR2 SVGEGT. The J segment lost 0 bases and the V segment lost 2 bases, leaving 19 bases of the junction unmatched. The CDR3 DNA follows: TGTGCCAGCAGTTACCGGACAGGGGGCACCCGGGGACTAGCGGGAGAGAGCACAGATACGCAGTATTTT. Translation: CASSYRTGGTRGLAGESTDTQYF.

The rearrangement links TRBV10-3 to TRBJ1-5; possible D gene TRBD1, 5 bases. Germline V gene sequence: CDR1 ENHRY, CDR2 SYGVKD. This CDR3 is built from 15 residues. Trimming took off 4 bases at V and 0 bases at J, with 10 bases between the two ends. As DNA, the CDR3 is TGTGCCATCAGTGCAGACAGTTATAGCAATCAGCCCCAGCATTTT. Its translation is CAISADSYSNQPQHF.

This clonotype was counted at least ten times. The rearrangement uses TRBV7-8 and TRBJ2-1; a weak D match, TRBD2 (6 bases). Trimming shortened V by 0 bases and J by 3 bases, and 12 bases separated the two germline ends. The germline CDR1 and CDR2 sequences are SGHVS and FQNEAQ. This CDR3 region has 16 residues. The CDR3 loop is CASSLAYRGNYNEQFF. The CDR3 DNA reads as TGTGCCAGCAGCTTAGCGTATCGGGGGAACTACAATGAGCAGTTCTTC.

By share of the sample, this clonotype is medium-sized (0.01 to 0.1%). V gene TRBV12-3 or TRBV12-4 combines with J gene TRBJ2-2, with D perhaps TRBD1 (5 bases). The V end was cut by 5 bases, the J end by 4 bases, with 14 bases between. The CDR3 sequence is 15 residues long. CDR3 residues: CASSLGHTITGELFF. The CDR3 coding sequence is TGTGCCAGCAGTCTCGGACATACTATCACCGGGGAGCTGTTTTTT.

This clonotype was observed many times. The chain uses TRBV30 and TRBJ1-2; D remains unclear. V lost 0 bases to trimming and J lost 4 bases, with 15 bases between them. The CDR3 is 15 residues long. From germline, CDR1 is GTSNPN and CDR2 SVGIG (reference sequence). The CDR3 protein is CAWSVSIRGAYGYTF. Here the CDR3 DNA reads TGTGCCTGGAGTGTATCCATTCGGGGAGCCTATGGCTACACCTTC.

This clonotype was counted ten times or more. The chain couples TRBV5-6 to TRBJ2-7; D call uncertain. With 0 bases removed from V and 4 bases from J, the gap between germline ends came to 8 bases. The CDR3 covers 13 residues. Germline CDR1 reads SGHDT; CDR2 reads YYEEEE. CDR3 sequence (DNA): TGTGCCAGCAGCTTGGTTTCAAAATACGAGCAGTACTTC. Amino acid sequence: CASSLVSKYEQYF. The whole variable domain, remainder taken from reference TRBV5-6 and TRBJ2-7, is DAGVTQSPTHLIKTRGQQVTLRCSPKSGHDTVSWYQQALGQGPQFIFQYYEEEERQRGNFPDRFSGHQFPNYSSELNVNALLLGDSALYLCASSLVSKYEQYFGPGTRLTVT.

This clonotype was counted at least ten times. The chain recombines TRBV6-2 or TRBV6-3 with TRBJ1-1; 8 nucleotides align to TRBD1. CDR1 MNHEY and CDR2 SVGEGT come from the germline V gene. This CDR3 has 14 amino acids. With V trimmed by 6 bases and J by 4 bases, 7 bases remained unmatched. In DNA, the CDR3 is TGTGCCAGCAGACCCGGACAGGGATTCACTGAAGCTTTCTTT. This sequence encodes CASRPGQGFTEAFF.

By sample share, this clonotype is medium-sized. This chain joins TRBV29-1 and TRBJ2-2; no clear D gene. The CDR3 is made up of 13 amino acids. Germline loops: CDR1 SQVTM, CDR2 ANQGSEA. V lost 3 bases, J lost 0 bases, and 5 bases lay in between. CDR3 in amino acids: CSVERTNTGELFF. The CDR3 region has the DNA TGCAGCGTTGAGAGGACGAACACCGGGGAGCTGTTTTTT.

This clonotype was recorded at least ten times. CDR3 nucleotides: TGCAGTGCTAGTGGGGGTGCGACTAACTATGGCTACACCTTC. Translated, it gives CSASGGATNYGYTF. The V gene is TRBV20-1, the J gene TRBJ1-2, with D possibly being TRBD1 (5 bases). Germline V gene data show CDR1 as DFQATT and CDR2 as SNEGSKA (reference sequence). V was pared by 3 bases and J by 0 bases, with 11 bases between. The CDR3 has 14 residues.